These T cell receptor beta chains were read from a single sample in a study of T cell responses to AZD1222 COVID-19 vaccine. The protocol was immunoSEQ multiplex PCR, while the TCRdb copy is restricted to in-frame clones and leaves out a portion. Of tens of thousands of clones in the sample, around 80% were seen once. Sequencing was performed on peripheral blood, taken 28 days after the second AZD1222 dose. The receptors shown here come from an adult who received the AZD1222 COVID-19 vaccine. The CDR3 runs from the conserved cysteine through the conserved F or W. Each record gives: V gene, J gene, clone size, D gene, CDR3 DNA, CDR3 protein. A D gene is named only where the DNA matches it firmly. Size tells how often a clone was seen (once, few, many) or the class of an expanded clone, and some rows leave it out.

>TRBV3-1/TRBV3-2|TRBJ1-1|.|.
TGTGCCAGCAGCCATAGTTTTCTTGGGAACACTGAAGCTTTCTTT
CASSHSFLGNTEAFF
>TRBV2|TRBJ2-2|.|TRBD2
TGTGCCAGCCAAGGACTAGCGACGAACACCGGGGAGCTGTTTTTT
CASQGLATNTGELFF
>TRBV11-2|TRBJ1-6|few|.
TGTGCCAGCAGCTGGACAGACGGGCAAGTGAACCTCCACTTT
CASSWTDGQVNLHF
>TRBV19|TRBJ2-4|.|.
TGTGCCAGTAGTCCCCAGGGGTCCACGCTCGACATTCAGTACTTC
CASSPQGSTLDIQYF
>TRBV12-3/TRBV12-4|TRBJ1-2|.|.
TGTGCCAGCAGTTTAGGGCAGGGACTTGGCTACACCTTC
CASSLGQGLGYTF
>TRBV5-4|TRBJ2-5|.|TRBD1
TGTGCCAGCAGCCGTCCGGGACAGGAGGGAGAGACCCAGTACTTC
CASSRPGQEGETQYF
>TRBV2|TRBJ2-7|.|.
TGTGCCAGCAGTGTGACCGGCCGGAGCTCCTACGAGCAGTACTTC
CASSVTGRSSYEQYF
>TRBV10-3|TRBJ2-4|few|TRBD2
TGTGCCATCAGTCCGGGACTAGCGGGAGGGAACATTCAGTACTTC
CAISPGLAGGNIQYF
>TRBV28|TRBJ1-4|.|.
TGTGCCAGCAGTACTGAACCCAATGAAAAACTGTTTTTT
CASSTEPNEKLFF
>TRBV7-9|TRBJ2-1|.|.
TGTGCCAGCAGCTTATCAGCGGTCCATGAGCAGTTCTTC
CASSLSAVHEQFF
>TRBV27|TRBJ1-1|few|.
TGTGCCAGCAGTTTGACTGCGGGGACTGAAGCTTTCTTT
CASSLTAGTEAFF
>TRBV7-2|TRBJ1-5|.|.
TGTGCCAGCAGCTCCCAGGAAAATTTCAGGCAGCCCCAGCATTTT
CASSSQENFRQPQHF
>TRBV30|TRBJ1-3|few|.
TGTGCCTGGAGGGAATGGGGGCCCAGCTCTGGAAACACCATATATTTT
CAWREWGPSSGNTIYF
>TRBV21-1|TRBJ2-5|.|.
TGTGCCAGCAAACAGGGGGCCACGCAAGAGACCCAGTACTTC
CASKQGATQETQYF
>TRBV6-1|TRBJ2-1|.|TRBD1
TGTGCCAGCGGACAGGGTGGCCATGAGCAGTTCTTC
CASGQGGHEQFF
>TRBV20-1|TRBJ1-6|.|TRBD1
TGCAGTGCTAGTACGACAGGGGGGAATTCACCCCTCCACTTT
CSASTTGGNSPLHF
>TRBV6-5|TRBJ2-7|few|TRBD2
TGTGCCAGCAGCGCCGGACTAGACTACGAGCAGTACTTC
CASSAGLDYEQYF
>TRBV18|TRBJ1-3|.|.
TGTGCCAGCTCACCAGGGAATGGAGTCTCTGGAAACACCATATATTTT
CASSPGNGVSGNTIYF
>TRBV3-1/TRBV3-2|TRBJ2-7|.|TRBD2
TGTGCCAGCAGCTTCCGGGAGGGAGGGGAGCAGTACTTC
CASSFREGGEQYF
>TRBV3-1/TRBV3-2|TRBJ1-3|.|TRBD1
TGTGCCAGCAGCGATACAGGGGGTGGAAACACCATATATTTT
CASSDTGGGNTIYF
>TRBV11-2|TRBJ1-1|.|.
TGTGCCAGCAGCTTAGACCTCGCCTCCTTTACAGACAAGAACACTGAAGCTTTCTTT
CASSLDLASFTDKNTEAFF
>TRBV19|TRBJ1-6|.|TRBD1
TGTGCCAGTAGGAGGACAGGGACGAATTCACCCCTCCACTTT
CASRRTGTNSPLHF
>TRBV27|TRBJ1-5|.|.
TGTGCCAGCAGTCCCTACTCAGGTCGGAGGAATCAGCCCCAGCATTTT
CASSPYSGRRNQPQHF
>TRBV6-5|TRBJ2-1|.|.
TGTGCCAGCAGTCAGGGACCCTGGGGCCATGAGCAGTTCTTC
CASSQGPWGHEQFF
>TRBV24-1|TRBJ2-3|.|TRBD1
TGTGCCACCGGACAGGGAGTTTCAGATACGCAGTATTTT
CATGQGVSDTQYF
>TRBV6-2/TRBV6-3|TRBJ2-2|once|.
TGTGCCAGCAGCCCGAGATTTACCGGGGAGCTGTTTTTT
CASSPRFTGELFF
>TRBV7-2|TRBJ2-7|few|TRBD1
TGTGCCAGCAGCTCACACGGGACCGGGACAGCCTACTACGAGCAGTACTTC
CASSSHGTGTAYYEQYF
>TRBV15|TRBJ2-7|.|.
TGTGCCACCAGCAGAGTTAGACTAGGTCTGGCCTACGAGCAGTACTTC
CATSRVRLGLAYEQYF
>TRBV28|TRBJ2-7|.|.
TGTGCCAGCAGTCGAGCCGGGACCAACTACGAGCAGTACTTC
CASSRAGTNYEQYF
>TRBV6-2/TRBV6-3|TRBJ2-7|once|.
TGTGCCAGCAGTTACTCGCTGGTTTTGACCTACGAGCAGTACTTC
CASSYSLVLTYEQYF
>TRBV2|TRBJ2-3|.|.
TGTGCCAGCAGGACAGATACGCAGTATTTT
CASRTDTQYF
>TRBV7-6|TRBJ2-7|.|TRBD1
TGTGCCATCTCATCAGGACAGGGCTACGAGCAGTACTTC
CAISSGQGYEQYF
>TRBV4-1|TRBJ1-2|.|TRBD1
TGCGCCAGCAGCCAAGGCGACAGGGTCGGTGGCTACACCTTC
CASSQGDRVGGYTF
>TRBV21-1|TRBJ1-2|few|.
TGTGCCAGCAGCAAAAGGGGAGGACAGGGGTATTATGGCTACACCTTC
CASSKRGGQGYYGYTF
>TRBV7-8|TRBJ1-5|.|.
TGTGCCAGCAGCTTAGCGGGCGGATACAATCAGCCCCAGCATTTT
CASSLAGGYNQPQHF
>TRBV7-8|TRBJ2-7|.|.
TGTGCCAGCAGTTACAGCGGGCCAACCTACGAGCAGTACTTC
CASSYSGPTYEQYF
>TRBV28|TRBJ2-3|.|TRBD2
TGTGCCAGCAGTACTAGACTAGCGGGAGGGCCGCGCACAGATACGCAGTATTTT
CASSTRLAGGPRTDTQYF
>TRBV6-5|TRBJ1-1|many|.
TGTGCCAGCAGTTCCGACAGAATGAACACTGAAGCTTTCTTT
CASSSDRMNTEAFF
>TRBV19|TRBJ2-6|.|.
TGTGCCAGTAGTATTGGGGTGAGAGGGGCCAACGTCCTGACTTTC
CASSIGVRGANVLTF
>TRBV2|TRBJ1-6|.|.
TGTGCCAGCAGTGAACAGGGCGGTAGAGTGAATTCACCCCTCCACTTT
CASSEQGGRVNSPLHF
>TRBV7-7|TRBJ2-7|.|.
TGTGCTAGCAGCTTATTCCCGGACTCCTACGAGCAGTACTTC
CASSLFPDSYEQYF
>TRBV18|TRBJ2-2|.|.
TGTGCCAGCTCACCGGACTTGAACACCGGGGAGCTGTTTTTT
CASSPDLNTGELFF
>TRBV6-6|TRBJ2-5|.|.
TGTGCCAGCAGCCTACAGGTCCAAGAGACCCAGTACTTC
CASSLQVQETQYF
>TRBV9|TRBJ2-5|.|.
TGTGCCAGCACCCGCGCTCCAGGGACGGAAGAGACCCAGTACTTC
CASTRAPGTEETQYF
>TRBV28|TRBJ1-4|.|TRBD1
TGTGCCAGCAGTCCTTGGACAGGAACAACTAATGAAAAACTGTTTTTT
CASSPWTGTTNEKLFF
>TRBV6-2/TRBV6-3|TRBJ2-7|.|.
TGTGCCAGCAGTTACTCGAGCTCCTACGAGCAGTACTTC
CASSYSSSYEQYF